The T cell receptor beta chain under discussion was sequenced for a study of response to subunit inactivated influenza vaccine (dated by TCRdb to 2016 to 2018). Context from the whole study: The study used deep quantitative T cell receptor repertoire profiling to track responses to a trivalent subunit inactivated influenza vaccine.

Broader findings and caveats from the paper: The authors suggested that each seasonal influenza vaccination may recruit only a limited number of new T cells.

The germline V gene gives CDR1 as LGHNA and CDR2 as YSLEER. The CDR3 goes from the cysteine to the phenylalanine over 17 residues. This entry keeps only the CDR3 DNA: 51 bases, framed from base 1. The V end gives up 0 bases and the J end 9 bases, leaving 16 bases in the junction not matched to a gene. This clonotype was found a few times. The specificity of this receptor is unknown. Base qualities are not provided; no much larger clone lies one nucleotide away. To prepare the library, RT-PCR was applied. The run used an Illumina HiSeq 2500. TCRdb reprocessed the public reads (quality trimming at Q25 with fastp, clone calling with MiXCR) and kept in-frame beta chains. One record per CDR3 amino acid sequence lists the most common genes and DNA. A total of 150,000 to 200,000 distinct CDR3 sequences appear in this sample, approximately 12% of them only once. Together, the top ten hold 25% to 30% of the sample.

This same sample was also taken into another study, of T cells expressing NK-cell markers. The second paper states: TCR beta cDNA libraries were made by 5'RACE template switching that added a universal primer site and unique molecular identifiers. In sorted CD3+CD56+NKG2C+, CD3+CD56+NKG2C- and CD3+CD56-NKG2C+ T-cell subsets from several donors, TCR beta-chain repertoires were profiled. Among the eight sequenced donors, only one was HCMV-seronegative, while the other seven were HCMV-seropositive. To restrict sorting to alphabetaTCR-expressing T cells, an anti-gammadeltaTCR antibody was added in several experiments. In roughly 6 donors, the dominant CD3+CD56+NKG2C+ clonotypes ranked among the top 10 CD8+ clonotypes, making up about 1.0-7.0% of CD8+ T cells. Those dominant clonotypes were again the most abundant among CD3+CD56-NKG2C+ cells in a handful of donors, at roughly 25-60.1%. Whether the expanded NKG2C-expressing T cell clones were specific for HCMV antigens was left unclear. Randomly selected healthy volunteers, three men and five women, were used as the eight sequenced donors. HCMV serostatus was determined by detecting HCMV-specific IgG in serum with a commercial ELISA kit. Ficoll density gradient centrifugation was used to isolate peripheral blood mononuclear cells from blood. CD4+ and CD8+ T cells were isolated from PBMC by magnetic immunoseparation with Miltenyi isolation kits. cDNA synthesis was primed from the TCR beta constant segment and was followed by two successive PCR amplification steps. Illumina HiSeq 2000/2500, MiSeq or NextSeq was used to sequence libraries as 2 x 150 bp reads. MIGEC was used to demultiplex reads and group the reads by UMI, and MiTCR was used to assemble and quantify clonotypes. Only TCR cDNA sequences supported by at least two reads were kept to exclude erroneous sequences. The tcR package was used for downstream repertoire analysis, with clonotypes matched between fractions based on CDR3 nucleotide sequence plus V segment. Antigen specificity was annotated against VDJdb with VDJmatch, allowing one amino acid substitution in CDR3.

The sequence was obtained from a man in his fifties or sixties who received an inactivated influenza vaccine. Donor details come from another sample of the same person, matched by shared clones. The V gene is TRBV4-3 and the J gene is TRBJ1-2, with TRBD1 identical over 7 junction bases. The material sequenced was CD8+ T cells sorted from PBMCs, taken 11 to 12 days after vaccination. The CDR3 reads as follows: CASSQDPSVMGQSSYTF. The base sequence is TGCGCCAGCAGCCAAGATCCTTCCGTAATGGGACAGTCAAGCTACACCTTC.